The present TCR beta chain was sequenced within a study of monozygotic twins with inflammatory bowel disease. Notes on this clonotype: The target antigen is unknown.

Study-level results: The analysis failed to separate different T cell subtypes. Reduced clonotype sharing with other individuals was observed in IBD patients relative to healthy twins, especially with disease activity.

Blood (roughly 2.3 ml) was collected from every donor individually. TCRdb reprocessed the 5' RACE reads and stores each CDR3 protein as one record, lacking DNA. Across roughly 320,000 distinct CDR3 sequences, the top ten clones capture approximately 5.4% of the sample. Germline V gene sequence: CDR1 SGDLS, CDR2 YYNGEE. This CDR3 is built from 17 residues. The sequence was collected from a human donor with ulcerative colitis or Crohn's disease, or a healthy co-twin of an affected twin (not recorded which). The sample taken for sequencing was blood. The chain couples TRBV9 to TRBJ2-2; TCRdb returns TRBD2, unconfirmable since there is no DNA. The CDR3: CASSTMGGAISTGELFF.